Below are 27 T cell receptor beta chains sequenced from a single sample in a study of cytomegalovirus exposure and HLA in healthy donors. The PCR ran on 60 Vbeta and 13 Jbeta primers. The method was immunoSEQ multiplex PCR; TCRdb's version includes in-frame clones alone and lacks a portion of them. The table lists 120,000 to 150,000 clones. Sequencing used PBMCs. These receptors all stem from a woman aged 45 to 65 in good health and CMV-seronegative.

This sequence joins TRBV27 and TRBJ2-1; 8 positions agree with TRBD1. V shed 5 bases, J shed 15 bases, and the junction held 12 bases outside the gene matches. Germline V gene sequence: CDR1 MNHEY, CDR2 SMNVEV (reference sequence). The length of the CDR3 is 13 residues. CDR3 DNA sequence: TGTGCCAGCAGTCCGACTCCCGGGACAGGTCCGTTCTTC. It codes for CASSPTPGTGPFF.

The rearrangement links TRBV7-2 to TRBJ2-7; D is possibly TRBD2 (6 bases). V was clipped by 4 bases and J by 4 bases, with 14 bases between them. Germline CDR1 and CDR2: SGHTA and FQGNSA. CDR3 length: 14 amino acids. The DNA for the CDR3 is TGTGCCAGCAGCTCCCGGATGGGGGGATACGAGCAGTACTTC. Translation: CASSSRMGGYEQYF.

V is TRBV5-1 and J is TRBJ2-1, with TRBD2 matching over 9 bases. V lost 3 bases and J lost 5; bases outside the gene matches: 6. This CDR3 spans 15 amino acids. CDR1 and CDR2 from the germline V gene are SGHRS and YFSETQ. This CDR3 reads CASSSGTSSDNEQFF. CDR3 in DNA: TGCGCCAGCAGCTCCGGGACTAGCTCTGACAATGAGCAGTTCTTC. Variable domain in full (rest from reference TRBV5-1 and TRBJ2-1): KAGVTQTPRYLIKTRGQQVTLSCSPISGHRSVSWYQQTPGQGLQFLFEYFSETQRNKGNFPGRFSGRQFSNSRSEMNVSTLELGDSALYLCASSSGTSSDNEQFFGPGTRLTVL.

The V call is TRBV5-1, the J call TRBJ2-1; TRBD1 matches at 11 bases. The trim removed 3 bases at V and 5 bases at J, leaving 10 bases unmatched. This CDR3 is 17 amino acids long. Per the germline V gene, CDR1 is SGHRS and CDR2 is YFSETQ. The DNA of the CDR3 is TGCGCCAGCAGCTATATTCTACCGGGACAGGGGGACAATGAGCAGTTCTTC. Its translation is CASSYILPGQGDNEQFF.

The chain recombines TRBV4-2 with TRBJ1-2; D is perhaps TRBD1 (5 bases). The germline gives CDR1 LGHNA, CDR2 YNFKEQ. This CDR3 region has 17 residues. Trimming cost V 4 bases and J 2 bases, with 20 bases left between them. The CDR3 coding sequence is TGTGCCAGCAGCCCTCTCGGGTTCGGAGGGACCAACTATGGCTACACCTTC. Translating it yields CASSPLGFGGTNYGYTF.

The V call is TRBV5-3, the J call TRBJ1-1; D not resolved. TRBV5-3 is placed among ORFs of uncertain function. The CDR3 extends over 15 amino acids. V gave up 2 bases and J gave up 8 bases, with 19 bases separating them. The CDR3 sequence is CARSFGSARPFEAFF. Here the CDR3 DNA reads TGTGCCAGAAGCTTTGGGAGCGCCCGACCCTTCGAAGCTTTCTTT.

The chain recombines TRBV6-1 with TRBJ1-1; 7 nucleotides match TRBD1. Germline loops: CDR1 MNHNS, CDR2 SASEGT. The CDR3 extends over 15 amino acids. Losses at the gene ends were 0 bases for V and 0 bases for J; bases not matched to a gene: 1. The CDR3: CASSEAGQVNTEAFF. DNA of the CDR3: TGTGCCAGCAGTGAAGCCGGACAGGTGAACACTGAAGCTTTCTTT.

As to this clone: Other nucleotide sequences from this sample produce the same CDR3. The V call is TRBV9, the J call TRBJ2-5; a weak D match, TRBD2 (6 bases). Trimming stripped 0 bases from V and 5 bases from J, with 11 bases between. The CDR3 extends over 14 amino acids. Germline CDR1 reads SGDLS; CDR2 reads YYNGEE. As DNA, the CDR3 is TGTGCCAGCAGCGTAGGTGGAGGGTACGAGACCCAGTACTTC. Translated: CASSVGGGYETQYF.

This sequence joins TRBV5-1 and TRBJ1-1; D gene unclear. Trimming took 4 bases from V and 7 from J, leaving 20 bases between them. There are 15 residues in the CDR3. In germline, CDR1 is SGHRS, CDR2 YFSETQ. The CDR3 is CASSVHRRLDVEAFF. CDR3 DNA sequence: TGCGCCAGCAGCGTGCACCGCAGGTTAGACGTTGAAGCTTTCTTT.

The rearrangement links TRBV28 to TRBJ1-2, with D possibly matching TRBD1 (5 bases). Germline V gene sequence: CDR1 MDHEN, CDR2 SYDVKM. The CDR3 is made up of 14 amino acids. Trimming stripped 3 bases from V and 8 bases from J, with 16 bases between. CDR3 DNA: TGTGCCAGCAGTTTTAGTCCCGGACATAACGGCTACACCTTC. It encodes CASSFSPGHNGYTF.

The chain's CDR3 is CASSLVAGIGGYTF. The CDR3 bases are TGCGCCAGCAGCTTGGTTGCCGGGATAGGTGGCTACACCTTC. The V and J genes are TRBV5-1 and TRBJ1-2; D is uncertain. The CDR3 covers 14 residues. CDR1 and CDR2 from the germline V gene are SGHRS and YFSETQ. Trimming stripped 0 bases from V and 7 bases from J, with 13 bases between.

The chain links TRBV30 to TRBJ1-4; D is unclear. The germline gives CDR1 GTSNPN, CDR2 SVGIG (reference sequence). Trimming took 2 bases from V and 7 from J, leaving 17 bases between them. The CDR3 is made up of 15 amino acids. The CDR3, as DNA: TGTGCCTGGAGTTCGCGACCTGAAGAGGGTGAAAAACTGTTTTTT. This translates into CAWSSRPEEGEKLFF. Complete variable domain (other parts from reference TRBV30 and TRBJ1-4): SQTIHQWPATLVQPVGSPLSLECTVEGTSNPNLYWYRQAAGRGLQLLFYSVGIGQISSEVPQNLSASRPQDRQFILSSKKLLLSDSGFYLCAWSSRPEEGEKLFFGSGTQLSVL.

This sequence joins TRBV15 and TRBJ1-1; D uncertain. Trimming stripped 0 bases from V and 0 bases from J, with 5 bases between. Germline lookup yields CDR1 LNHNV and CDR2 YYDKDF (reference sequence). This CDR3 has 14 residues. The CDR3 is CATSRDSLNTEAFF. CDR3 DNA: TGTGCCACCAGCAGAGATAGCTTGAACACTGAAGCTTTCTTT.

The chain carries TRBV4-3 and TRBJ1-1; D gene ambiguous. V was shortened by 3 bases and J by 4 bases, with 12 bases between the two germline ends. The CDR3 is 14 amino acids. Germline values: CDR1 LGHNA, CDR2 YSLEER. The CDR3 here is CASSHEPGSTEAFF. CDR3 nucleotide sequence: TGCGCCAGCAGCCACGAGCCGGGGAGCACTGAAGCTTTCTTT.

The rearrangement uses TRBV19 and TRBJ1-3; D may be TRBD1 (5 bases). V was shortened by 3 bases and J by 0 bases, with 12 bases between the two germline ends. Germline assignment: CDR1 LNHDA and CDR2 SQIVND (reference sequence). CDR3 length: 16 amino acids. The CDR3 sequence is CASSIPRQRSGNTIYF. The CDR3 nucleotides read TGTGCCAGTAGTATCCCCCGACAGCGCTCTGGAAACACCATATATTTT.

The chain links TRBV5-1 to TRBJ1-4, with 7 bases fitting TRBD1. CDR3 size: 15 residues. Germline V gene data show CDR1 as SGHRS and CDR2 as YFSETQ. The V gene end was trimmed by 2 bases and the J gene end by 3 bases; junction bases not matched to a gene: 4. The CDR3 region has the DNA TGCGCCAGCAGCTTCGAGGGGGCTGCTAATGAAAAACTGTTTTTT. It specifies CASSFEGAANEKLFF.

Here the CDR3 reads CAWSTIAGPMVHQPQHF. The CDR3 nucleotides read TGTGCCTGGAGTACCATCGCGGGCCCGATGGTCCATCAGCCCCAGCATTTT. The chain recombines TRBV30 with TRBJ1-5; D is undetermined. This CDR3 is built from 17 residues. CDR1 and CDR2 (germline): GTSNPN, SVGIG (reference sequence). Deletions cut 2 bases from V and 5 bases from J, with 22 bases between.

Written as DNA, the CDR3 is TGTGCCAGCAGCCCTGGGAGGGAGGATCAGCCCCAGCATTTT. Its protein is CASSPGREDQPQHF. J is TRBJ1-5 and V is TRBV7-9; no reliable D call. This CDR3 is built from 14 residues. From germline, CDR1 is SEHNR and CDR2 FQNEAQ (reference sequence). With 5 bases removed from V and 5 bases from J, the gap between germline ends came to 13 bases. Full variable domain (outside the CDR3, taken from reference TRBV7-9 and TRBJ1-5): DTGVSQNPRHKITKRGQNVTFRCDPISEHNRLYWYRQTLGQGPEFLTYFQNEAQLEKSRLLSDRFSAERPKGSFSTLEIQRTEQGDSAMYLCASSPGREDQPQHFGDGTRLSIL.

The chain recombines TRBV10-3 with TRBJ1-1, with D uncertain. Trimming shortened V by 3 bases and J by 7 bases, and 12 bases separated the two germline ends. The CDR3 has 13 amino acids. The germline gives CDR1 ENHRY, CDR2 SYGVKD. DNA for the CDR3: TGTGCCATCAGTGATTCAGAGGCGGGTGAAGCTTTCTTT. Encoded protein: CAISDSEAGEAFF.

The chain carries TRBV9 and TRBJ2-7, with D uncertain. Trimming stripped 2 bases from V and 4 bases from J, with 13 bases between. The CDR3 loop spans 14 amino acids. Germline CDR1 reads SGDLS; CDR2 reads YYNGEE. This CDR3 is CASSVGQYSYEQYF. The CDR3 DNA sequence: TGTGCCAGCAGCGTGGGCCAATACTCGTACGAGCAGTACTTC.

The chain joins TRBV15 to TRBJ2-7; maybe TRBD2 (6 bases). Germline V gene sequence: CDR1 LNHNV, CDR2 YYDKDF (reference sequence). The CDR3 spans 17 residues. V lost 0 bases, J lost 5 bases, and 20 bases lay in between. The CDR3 coding sequence is TGTGCCACCAGCAGAGATTTCTTTAGCGGACCCCAGCACGAGCAGTACTTC. This gives the protein CATSRDFFSGPQHEQYF. Combining the CDR3 with reference TRBV15 and TRBJ2-7 gives the whole variable domain DAMVIQNPRYQVTQFGKPVTLSCSQTLNHNVMYWYQQKSSQAPKLLFHYYDKDFNNEADTPDNFQSRRPNTSFCFLDIRSPGLGDTAMYLCATSRDFFSGPQHEQYFGPGTRLTVT.

The chain has TRBV19 and TRBJ1-3, with D perhaps matching TRBD1 (6 bases). V gave up 7 bases and J gave up 0 bases, with 13 bases separating them. Germline CDR1 and CDR2: LNHDA and SQIVND (reference sequence). The CDR3 contains 15 residues. The CDR3 DNA is TGTGCCAGTAACAAGCGAGGGGGCTCTGGAAACACCATATATTTT. As protein: CASNKRGGSGNTIYF.

This chain connects TRBV6-5 to TRBJ1-6, with D uncertain. Germline V gene lookup returns CDR1 MNHEY and CDR2 SVGAGI. With 4 bases removed from V and 9 bases from J, the gap between germline ends came to 13 bases. This CDR3 has 14 amino acids. The chain's CDR3 is CASSSRRDGSPLHF. The CDR3 DNA is TGTGCCAGCAGTTCCAGGCGGGATGGTTCACCCCTCCACTTT.

The rearrangement links TRBV11-2 to TRBJ2-3; TRBD2 matches at 10 bases. V lost 0 bases, J lost 2 bases, and 5 bases stayed unmatched. CDR1 is SGHAT, CDR2 FQNNGV, per germline. This CDR3 is 17 amino acids long. Here the CDR3 DNA reads TGTGCCAGCAGCTTAGAGGCTAGCGGGAGCAACACAGATACGCAGTATTTT. Translation: CASSLEASGSNTDTQYF.

This chain uses TRBV28 with TRBJ1-5, with D possibly being TRBD1 (6 bases). CDR1 MDHEN and CDR2 SYDVKM come from the germline V gene. The ends were cut back, 3 bases at V and 7 bases at J, with 16 bases in the middle. The length of the CDR3 is 15 residues. The CDR3 region is CASSFGAARGQPQHF. Written as DNA, the CDR3 is TGTGCCAGCAGTTTTGGGGCGGCTAGGGGGCAGCCCCAGCATTTT.

For this clone: Other DNA sequences in the sample encode the same CDR3. The V gene is TRBV30, the J gene TRBJ2-7; 8 nucleotides match TRBD1. The CDR3 loop spans 13 amino acids. With V trimmed by 2 bases and J by 4 bases, 4 bases remained unmatched. In germline, CDR1 is GTSNPN, CDR2 SVGIG (reference sequence). The CDR3 is CAWSRGQDYEQYF. The CDR3 coding sequence is TGTGCCTGGAGTAGGGGACAGGATTACGAGCAGTACTTC.

CDR3 loop: CASSFSGAYNEQFF. The CDR3 DNA is TGCGCCAGCAGCTTCAGCGGGGCCTACAATGAGCAGTTCTTC. The J gene is TRBJ2-1, the V gene TRBV5-1; 7 bases fit TRBD2. Per germline, CDR1 SGHRS and CDR2 YFSETQ. This CDR3 is built from 14 residues. Losses at the gene ends were 2 bases for V and 2 bases for J; bases not matched to a gene: 1.